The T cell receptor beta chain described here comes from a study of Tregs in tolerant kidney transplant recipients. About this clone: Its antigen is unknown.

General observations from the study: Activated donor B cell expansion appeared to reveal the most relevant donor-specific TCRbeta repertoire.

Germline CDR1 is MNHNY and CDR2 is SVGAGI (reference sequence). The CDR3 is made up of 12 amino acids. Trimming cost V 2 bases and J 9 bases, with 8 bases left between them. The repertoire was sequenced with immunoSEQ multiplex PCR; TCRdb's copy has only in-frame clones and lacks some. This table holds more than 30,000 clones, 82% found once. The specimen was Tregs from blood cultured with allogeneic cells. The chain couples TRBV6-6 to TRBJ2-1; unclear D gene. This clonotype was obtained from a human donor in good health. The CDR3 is CASSYPVGEQFF. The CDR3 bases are TGTGCCAGCAGTTACCCCGTTGGTGAGCAGTTCTTC.